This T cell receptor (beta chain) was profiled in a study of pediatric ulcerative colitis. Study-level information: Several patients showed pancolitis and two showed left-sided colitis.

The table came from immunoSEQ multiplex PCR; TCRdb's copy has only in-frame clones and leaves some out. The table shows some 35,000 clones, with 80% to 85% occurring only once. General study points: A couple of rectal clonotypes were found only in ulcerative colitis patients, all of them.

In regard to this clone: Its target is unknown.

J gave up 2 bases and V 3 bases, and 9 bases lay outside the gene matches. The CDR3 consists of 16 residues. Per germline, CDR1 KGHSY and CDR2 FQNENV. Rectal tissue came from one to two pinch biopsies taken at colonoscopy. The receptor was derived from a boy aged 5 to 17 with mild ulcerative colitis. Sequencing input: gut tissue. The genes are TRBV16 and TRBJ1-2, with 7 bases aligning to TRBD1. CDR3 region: CASSHTKTGKNYGYTF. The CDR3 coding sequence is TGTGCCAGCAGCCATACGAAGACAGGGAAAAACTATGGCTACACCTTC.